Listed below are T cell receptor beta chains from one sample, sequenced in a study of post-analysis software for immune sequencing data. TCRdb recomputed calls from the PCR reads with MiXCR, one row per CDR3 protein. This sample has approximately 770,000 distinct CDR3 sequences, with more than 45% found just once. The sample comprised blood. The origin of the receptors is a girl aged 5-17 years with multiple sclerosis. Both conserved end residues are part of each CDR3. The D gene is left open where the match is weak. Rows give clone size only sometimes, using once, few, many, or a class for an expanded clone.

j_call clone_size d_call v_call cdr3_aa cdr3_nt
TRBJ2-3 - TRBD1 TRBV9 CASSKTGGFTDTQYF TGTGCCAGCAGCAAGACAGGGGGGTTCACAGATACGCAGTATTTT
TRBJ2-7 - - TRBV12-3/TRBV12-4 CASRTGALEQYF TGTGCCAGCAGAACGGGTGCCCTCGAGCAGTACTTC
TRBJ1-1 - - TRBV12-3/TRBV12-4 CASRAGGTEAFF TGTGCCAGCAGGGCGGGGGGCACTGAAGCTTTCTTT
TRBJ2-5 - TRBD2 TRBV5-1 CASRPSGRGKETQYF TGCGCCAGCAGACCCAGCGGGAGAGGAAAAGAGACCCAGTACTTC
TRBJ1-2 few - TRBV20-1 CSALVGVGGYTF TGCAGTGCCTTAGTTGGGGTCGGGGGCTACACCTTC
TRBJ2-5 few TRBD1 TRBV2 CASRRPDRAETQYF TGTGCCAGCAGAAGACCCGACAGGGCCGAGACCCAGTACTTC
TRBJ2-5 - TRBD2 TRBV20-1 CSAQDGGGETQYF TGCAGTGCACAGGACGGCGGGGGAGAGACCCAGTACTTC
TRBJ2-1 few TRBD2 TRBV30 CAWRVTSGRNEQFF TGTGCCTGGAGGGTGACTAGCGGGAGGAATGAGCAGTTCTTC
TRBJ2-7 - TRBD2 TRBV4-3 CASSQTGGPYYEQYF TGCGCCAGCAGCCAAACGGGAGGGCCTTATTACGAGCAGTACTTC
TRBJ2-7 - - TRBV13 CASADRSYEQYF TGTGCCAGCGCGGACAGATCCTACGAGCAGTACTTC
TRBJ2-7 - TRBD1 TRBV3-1 CASSQAYRGNEQYF TGTGCCAGCAGCCAAGCCTACAGGGGGAACGAGCAGTACTTC
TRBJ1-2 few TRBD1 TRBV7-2 CASSWDRNYGYTF TGTGCCAGCAGTTGGGACAGAAACTATGGCTACACCTTC
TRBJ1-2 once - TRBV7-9 CASAPDRANYGYTF TGTGCCAGCGCGCCAGACCGAGCTAACTATGGCTACACCTTC
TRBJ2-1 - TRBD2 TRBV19 CASSIWTSANNEQFF TGTGCCAGTAGTATTTGGACTAGCGCCAACAATGAGCAGTTCTTC
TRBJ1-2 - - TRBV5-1 CASSLGGIWTANNYGYTF TGCGCCAGCAGCTTGGGGGGGATATGGACAGCTAATAACTATGGCTACACCTTC
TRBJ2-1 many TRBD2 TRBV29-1 CSVGGTSGRTNSYNEQFF TGCAGCGTTGGGGGGACTAGCGGGAGGACTAACTCCTACAATGAGCAGTTCTTC
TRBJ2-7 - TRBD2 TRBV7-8 CASSWPGLAEPSSYEQYF TGTGCCAGCAGCTGGCCGGGACTAGCGGAACCTTCCTCCTACGAGCAGTACTTC
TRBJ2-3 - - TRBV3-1 CASSQDLVSTQYF TGTGCCAGCAGCCAAGATCTGGTCTCTACGCAGTATTTT